The entry below gives a single TCR beta chain sequence along with its context. This entry belongs to a study of cytomegalovirus exposure and HLA in healthy donors. Study-wide context: There were 350 to 400 genotyped donors. Of these, about 81% fell in the genetic ancestry cluster associated with self-reported Caucasian donors.

Researchers ran the PCR with 60 Vbeta and 13 Jbeta primers. Generated by immunoSEQ multiplex PCR, the TCRdb table keeps only in-frame clones and is missing some. The sample includes 30,000 to 35,000 clones. The source of this sequence is a woman between 40 and 55 years old in good health and CMV-seropositive. Sequenced: PBMCs.

CDR3 coding DNA: TGTGCCATCGTGGGACAGGGGAATGGCTACACCTTC. Residues: CAIVGQGNGYTF. V usage is TRBV10-3 and J usage is TRBJ1-2, with 10 bases lining up with TRBD1. Germline CDR1 reads ENHRY; CDR2 reads SYGVKD. Trimming took 8 bases from V and 6 from J; bases not matched to a gene: 3. The CDR3 has 12 amino acids.